This T cell receptor beta chain was found in a study of blood T cells in healthy people across ages. The CDR3 has 16 amino acids. J gave up 3 bases and V 3 bases, and 9 bases lay outside the gene matches. Germline values: CDR1 LGHDT, CDR2 YNNKEL (reference sequence). Sample-barcoded 5' priming and a J-beta primer mix drove a second PCR of about 7 to 12 cycles. Each CDR3 protein gets one entry after TCRdb re-called the 5' RACE reads with MiXCR. Counted here are about 1.8 million distinct CDR3 sequences, just under 50% occurring once; the ten biggest clones make up around 2.1%. A few counts support this clonotype.

Sequencing was carried out using blood. The chain employs TRBV3-1 and TRBJ1-1, with 8 nucleotides matching TRBD1. The clonotype comes from a middle-aged woman in good health. The CDR3 nucleotides read TGTGCCAGCAGCCATAGACAGGGGAGGTTTGACACTGAAGCTTTCTTT. Translation: CASSHRQGRFDTEAFF.